These T cell receptor beta chains were read from a single sample in a study of beta chain features in type 1 diabetes. Sequencing was performed with immunoSEQ multiplex PCR; in TCRdb, only in-frame clones are kept and a portion is missing. The repertoire holds hundreds of thousands of clones, roughly 12% seen once, with about 0.018% in the top ten. What was sequenced was naive CD4+ T cells from blood. Every receptor here comes from a man younger than 35 in good health. CDR3s include the opening cysteine and the closing phenylalanine or tryptophan. D genes are given only for firm matches. The size of a clone is reported for some rows only, either as once, few or many, or as a class for expanded clones.

.	15	TRBV30	few	TRBJ1-3	CAWSVRLGAGNTIYF	TGTGCCTGGAGTGTTCGACTCGGGGCTGGAAACACCATATATTTT
.	14	TRBV28	.	TRBJ1-1	CASSPRGVNTEAFF	TGTGCCAGCAGCCCCCGGGGTGTGAACACTGAAGCTTTCTTT
.	15	TRBV19	few	TRBJ1-5	CASSVLQVSNQPQHF	TGTGCCAGTAGTGTTTTACAGGTTAGCAATCAGCCCCAGCATTTT
TRBD1	15	TRBV7-2	.	TRBJ1-1	CASSLSPTGRTEAFF	TGTGCCAGCAGCTTATCTCCGACAGGGCGCACTGAAGCTTTCTTT
TRBD2	16	TRBV7-9	few	TRBJ2-3	CASSLALAGATDTQYF	TGTGCCAGCAGCTTAGCCCTAGCGGGAGCTACAGATACGCAGTATTTT
TRBD1	14	TRBV28	few	TRBJ2-3	CASSLTGGADTQYF	TGTGCCAGCAGTTTGACAGGGGGCGCGGATACGCAGTATTTT
TRBD2	17	TRBV27	.	TRBJ2-7	CASSLGLAGGLDYEQYF	TGTGCCAGCAGTTTAGGACTAGCGGGAGGGCTAGACTACGAGCAGTACTTC
.	16	TRBV21-1	.	TRBJ1-2	CASSKGRTGRDYGYTF	TGTGCCAGCAGCAAAGGCAGGACAGGAAGGGACTATGGCTACACCTTC
.	14	TRBV5-1	few	TRBJ2-7	CASRFLSGSYEQYF	TGCGCCAGCAGATTTCTTAGCGGATCCTACGAGCAGTACTTC
TRBD1	15	TRBV19	few	TRBJ2-7	CASSDAGTGIYEQYF	TGTGCCAGTAGTGACGCCGGGACAGGGATTTACGAGCAGTACTTC
TRBD1	12	TRBV7-9	few	TRBJ1-2	CASRRQGDGYTF	TGTGCCAGCCGTCGACAGGGAGATGGCTACACCTTC
.	17	TRBV11-3	.	TRBJ2-2	CASSLFGGAGNTGELFF	TGTGCCAGCAGCTTATTTGGTGGGGCAGGGAACACCGGGGAGCTGTTTTTT
TRBD2	14	TRBV30	many	TRBJ2-1	CAGEGLAAFSEQFF	TGTGCCGGGGAGGGACTAGCGGCGTTCAGTGAGCAGTTCTTC
.	15	TRBV19	.	TRBJ1-1	CASSLAGSSNTEAFF	TGTGCCAGTAGTCTGGCCGGGAGTTCAAACACTGAAGCTTTCTTT
.	14	TRBV18	.	TRBJ1-2	CASSPQDRVYGYTF	TGTGCCAGCTCACCACAGGACAGAGTCTATGGCTACACCTTC
.	16	TRBV5-1	.	TRBJ2-3	CASKGWGEDFTDTQYF	TGCGCCAGCAAGGGGTGGGGGGAAGACTTCACAGATACGCAGTATTTT
.	15	TRBV7-2	.	TRBJ2-2	CASSLVGANTGELFF	TGTGCCAGCAGCTTAGTTGGAGCGAACACCGGGGAGCTGTTTTTT
.	12	TRBV15	few	TRBJ1-4	CATSVHNEKLFF	TGTGCCACCAGCGTCCACAACGAAAAACTGTTTTTT
TRBD1	12	TRBV30	.	TRBJ1-2	CASGQGPYGYTF	TGTGCCTCCGGACAGGGTCCCTATGGCTACACCTTC
.	15	TRBV9	few	TRBJ2-3	CASSAGATRTDTQYF	TGTGCCAGCAGCGCAGGGGCTACCCGCACAGATACGCAGTATTTT
.	13	TRBV5-1	few	TRBJ1-1	CASSPGLATEAFF	TGCGCCAGCAGCCCGGGACTAGCTACTGAAGCTTTCTTT
TRBD2	15	TRBV28	few	TRBJ2-3	CASSKLAVDADTQYF	TGTGCCAGCAGCAAACTAGCGGTAGACGCGGATACGCAGTATTTT
.	16	TRBV5-1	.	TRBJ1-1	CASSLVQSPGNTEAFF	TGCGCCAGCAGCTTGGTCCAGTCCCCGGGGAACACTGAAGCTTTCTTT
TRBD1	15	TRBV25-1	few	TRBJ1-6	CASSARTGYNSPLHF	TGTGCCAGCAGTGCCAGGACAGGCTATAATTCACCCCTCCACTTT
.	15	TRBV7-2	.	TRBJ1-1	CASSLEGGLGSEAFF	TGTGCCAGCAGCTTAGAGGGGGGACTAGGATCTGAAGCTTTCTTT
.	15	TRBV5-1	few	TRBJ2-3	CASKSVGTDADTQYF	TGCGCCAGCAAGAGTGTGGGGACTGATGCAGATACGCAGTATTTT
.	12	TRBV4-3	few	TRBJ2-3	CASSYGRDTQYF	TGCGCCAGCAGTTATGGTAGAGATACGCAGTATTTT
TRBD2	15	TRBV9	once	TRBJ2-3	CASNRLAGVSDTQYF	TGTGCCAGCAACCGCCTAGCGGGAGTTTCAGATACGCAGTATTTT
TRBD1	15	TRBV5-6	few	TRBJ2-3	CASSLQGALRDTQYF	TGTGCCAGCAGCTTACAGGGGGCGCTGAGAGATACGCAGTATTTT
TRBD1	21	TRBV7-3	.	TRBJ2-6	CASSFRTGWNAEDSGANVLTF	TGTGCCAGCAGCTTCAGGACAGGGTGGAACGCAGAGGACTCTGGGGCCAACGTCCTGACTTTC
TRBD2	14	TRBV27	.	TRBJ2-7	CASSLTSVLYEQYF	TGTGCCAGCAGTTTGACTAGCGTACTCTACGAGCAGTACTTC
.	15	TRBV5-1	.	TRBJ2-2	CASSPLGANTGELFF	TGCGCCAGCAGCCCCCTGGGCGCGAACACCGGGGAGCTGTTTTTT
.	16	TRBV6-1	few	TRBJ2-1	CASSEAASLSYNEQFF	TGTGCCAGCAGTGAAGCAGCGAGCCTCTCCTACAATGAGCAGTTCTTC
TRBD1	14	TRBV5-4	.	TRBJ2-5	CASSGGTGQETQYF	TGTGCCAGCAGCGGCGGGACAGGACAAGAGACCCAGTACTTC
TRBD1	13	TRBV6-5	few	TRBJ1-2	CASTPTGEGGYTF	TGTGCCAGCACCCCGACAGGGGAGGGTGGCTACACCTTC
.	14	TRBV7-2	.	TRBJ2-5	CASSLGRQGGTQYF	TGTGCCAGCAGCTTAGGTCGACAGGGAGGGACCCAGTACTTC